The rows below give T cell receptor beta chains drawn from one sample of a study of T cell repertoires in ileal Crohn's disease. The assay was immunoSEQ multiplex PCR, and TCRdb's table has in-frame clones only and misses some. The repertoire holds about 60,000 clones, with roughly 89% as singletons. Source material: ileal tissue. The receptor source for this set is an adult with Crohn's disease. Each CDR3 is given with its conserved first and last residue. A D gene is named only where the DNA matches it firmly. Clone size is not always given. Where it is, it says once, few, many or a class for expanded clones.

TRBD1	NA	TRBV28	TRBJ1-6	TGTGCCACCCTATGGACAGGTTCTTCACCCCTCCACTTT	CATLWTGSSPLHF
NA	NA	TRBV28	TRBJ1-2	TGTGCCAGCAGTTTAATCGGCGGGAACTATGGCTACACCTTC	CASSLIGGNYGYTF
TRBD2	few	TRBV5-6	TRBJ2-5	TGTGCCAGCAGCTCCCCCGGGGGGGCGGAGACCCAGTACTTC	CASSSPGGAETQYF
TRBD1	NA	TRBV27	TRBJ1-1	TGTGCCAGCAGTTTATCGATAGGGGGCCCTGAAGCTTTCTTT	CASSLSIGGPEAFF
NA	NA	TRBV25-1	TRBJ2-2	TGTGCCAGCAGTGAATGGGGCCGGGAGTACTTGGACGGGGAGCTGTTTTTT	CASSEWGREYLDGELFF
NA	NA	TRBV5-6	TRBJ2-5	TGTGCCAGCAGCTTAGACCGACGGGGAGAGACCCAGTACTTC	CASSLDRRGETQYF
NA	NA	TRBV19	TRBJ1-4	TGTGCCAGTAGTATTGAACAGAGCTCGGGGAAACTGTTTTTT	CASSIEQSSGKLFF
NA	NA	TRBV11-2	TRBJ1-1	TGTGCCAGCAGCATGACAGAAAACACTGAAGCTTTCTTT	CASSMTENTEAFF
NA	NA	TRBV19	TRBJ2-7	TGTGCCAGTAGTCCAGGGTACGAGCAGTACTTC	CASSPGYEQYF
NA	NA	TRBV19	TRBJ2-2	TGTGCCAGTACCCTGACCGGGACCGGGGAGCTGTTTTTT	CASTLTGTGELFF
TRBD2	NA	TRBV4-3	TRBJ2-2	TGCGCCAGCAGCCCCACTAGCGGGAGGGCCGGGGAGCTGTTTTTT	CASSPTSGRAGELFF
TRBD1	NA	TRBV5-5	TRBJ1-5	TGTGCCAGCAGCTTGGGACAGGGAGGTCAGCCCCAGCATTTT	CASSLGQGGQPQHF
NA	NA	TRBV15	TRBJ1-4	TGTGCCACCAGCGGTCTGACAGGATTCAATGAAAAACTGTTTTTT	CATSGLTGFNEKLFF
NA	NA	TRBV6-5	TRBJ2-3	TGTGCCAGCAGTTCAGGACAGTCTACAGATACGCAGTATTTT	CASSSGQSTDTQYF
NA	NA	TRBV10-3	TRBJ1-3	TGTGCCATCAGTGATAGAGAGGGTTCTGGAAACACCATATATTTT	CAISDREGSGNTIYF
TRBD2	once	TRBV7-9	TRBJ2-7	TGTGCCAGCAGCTTAGCGGGAGGGGCCACCGCCTACGAGCAGTACTTC	CASSLAGGATAYEQYF
NA	NA	TRBV28	TRBJ1-2	TGTGCCAGCACCTACAGGGTTAACTATGGCTACACCTTC	CASTYRVNYGYTF
NA	NA	TRBV2	TRBJ1-2	TGTGCCAGCAGCCGGGACACTATTAACTATGGCTACACCTTC	CASSRDTINYGYTF
TRBD2	NA	TRBV11-2	TRBJ2-1	TGTGCCAGCAGCTTAGGGGACTACTACAATGAGCAGTTCTTC	CASSLGDYYNEQFF
TRBD1	NA	TRBV11-2	TRBJ2-3	TGTGCCAGCAGCTTAGGGACAGGGGTCAACACAGATACGCAGTATTTT	CASSLGTGVNTDTQYF
NA	NA	TRBV5-1	TRBJ1-1	TGCGCCAGCAGCTGGGGGACACAGAACACTGAAGCTTTCTTT	CASSWGTQNTEAFF
TRBD1	once	TRBV5-1	TRBJ1-1	TGCGCCAGCAGCTTAATGGGACAGGGAGCTGAAGCTTTCTTT	CASSLMGQGAEAFF
NA	few	TRBV11-2	TRBJ1-1	TGTGCCAGCAGCTTAGGCGACAGAACTGAAGCTTTCTTT	CASSLGDRTEAFF
NA	NA	TRBV30	TRBJ2-7	TGTGCCTGGAGTGTTGGGCAACCCAACGAGCAGTACTTC	CAWSVGQPNEQYF
NA	NA	TRBV28	TRBJ1-5	TGTGCCAGCAGTTACCAGGGAGGTCAGCCCCAGCATTTT	CASSYQGGQPQHF
TRBD1	NA	TRBV6-6	TRBJ1-2	TGTGCCAGCAGTAGAGGGGGCGCCTCTGGCTACACCTTC	CASSRGGASGYTF
NA	once	TRBV15	TRBJ1-5	TGTGCCACCAGTCCCCAGTTTCTCAATCAGCCCCAGCATTTT	CATSPQFLNQPQHF
NA	NA	TRBV28	TRBJ2-2	TGTGCCAGCAGTTTGGGGGGGGCCAGCGGGGAGCTGTTTTTT	CASSLGGASGELFF
NA	few	TRBV29-1	TRBJ1-1	TGCAGCGTTGAAGACGGCACAGTAGACGAAGCTTTCTTT	CSVEDGTVDEAFF
NA	NA	TRBV19	TRBJ2-7	TGTGCCAGTAGTATAGGTATGGTGAGAAACGAGCAGTACTTC	CASSIGMVRNEQYF
TRBD1	NA	TRBV19	TRBJ1-2	TGTGCCAGTAGGACCCGGGACAGAGTATATGGCTACACCTTC	CASRTRDRVYGYTF
TRBD2	once	TRBV5-4	TRBJ2-3	TGTGCCAGCAGCCCAGGCGGGGGGCTGGCAGATACGCAGTATTTT	CASSPGGGLADTQYF
NA	few	TRBV27	TRBJ1-2	TGTGCCAGCAGTTTATCTACAGCCGGTGGTGGTGGCTACACCTTC	CASSLSTAGGGGYTF
NA	NA	TRBV5-5	TRBJ1-4	TGTGCCAGCAGCTCTACCATCGAAGAAAAACTGTTTTTT	CASSSTIEEKLFF
TRBD1	NA	TRBV29-1	TRBJ1-2	TGCAGCGTTCGGGGACAGGTCGAGCGCTATGGCTACACCTTC	CSVRGQVERYGYTF
TRBD1	NA	TRBV19	TRBJ1-5	TGTGCCAGTAGATTTACAGGGGCCAATCAGCCCCAGCATTTT	CASRFTGANQPQHF
TRBD1	NA	TRBV9	TRBJ1-4	TGTGCCAGCAGCGTCTCAGGGGGATCTTTGGAAAAACTGTTTTTT	CASSVSGGSLEKLFF
TRBD2	NA	TRBV5-6	TRBJ2-1	TGTGCCAGCAGCACGGTCCCCTTAGCGGGCGACTACAATGAGCAGTTCTTC	CASSTVPLAGDYNEQFF
NA	NA	TRBV5-1	TRBJ1-6	TGCGCCAGCAGCTTCGGGGGAGAGGATTCACCCCTCCACTTT	CASSFGGEDSPLHF
NA	once	TRBV7-6	TRBJ2-7	TGTGCCAGCAGCTTAGCGCTATCCGGCGAGCAGTACTTC	CASSLALSGEQYF
TRBD1	NA	TRBV9	TRBJ1-1	TGTGCCAGCAGTGCCGGGACAGGAACTATCTCGACTGAAGCTTTCTTT	CASSAGTGTISTEAFF
NA	once	TRBV5-1	TRBJ1-2	TGCGCCAGCAGCTCTGGCCCATCTAACTATGGCTACACCTTC	CASSSGPSNYGYTF